Shown below are 26 T cell receptor beta chains from a single sample sequenced in a study of shared clonotypes between healthy human individuals (dated by TCRdb to 2019 to 2021). The protocol used for the library was the immunoSEQ multiplex PCR assay. TCRdb obtained this table from immuneACCESS and retained in-frame rearrangements with V and J assigned. These tables miss some clones; where compared with another copy, unresolved V genes account for less than half of the shortfall, and the remainder is unexplained. The sample table contains about 1.1 million clones; only one count was recorded for around 78% of them. More than 0.55% of the sample goes to the ten largest clones. Material: memory CD4+ T cells from PBMCs. According to the study, the label for this sample's cell subset or site signals: CD45RA-negative fraction. The receptor set was obtained from a man between 18 and 29 years old in good health. Some clones in this sample may be carry-over from other donors' samples.

V gene TRBV4-1 combines with J gene TRBJ2-1, with 9 bases identical to TRBD2. The junction had 9 bases not matched to a gene; V was cut back by 0 bases and J by 6 bases. In germline, CDR1 is MGHRA, CDR2 YSYEKL. The CDR3 sequence is 17 residues long. This chain's CDR3 is CASSQESGGRGRNEQFF. The CDR3 DNA sequence: TGCGCCAGCAGCCAAGAATCTGGCGGGAGGGGTCGCAATGAGCAGTTCTTC.

The chain links TRBV28 to TRBJ2-5; D is tentatively TRBD1 or TRBD2 (7 bases each). CDR3 length: 19 residues. Germline CDR1 MDHEN, CDR2 SYDVKM. The germline V and J ends were trimmed by 7 bases and 4 bases, with 31 bases remaining between them. CDR3 residues: CASTKRQGIHGAGLETQYF. The CDR3 region has the DNA TGTGCCAGCACTAAGAGACAGGGTATACACGGAGCGGGACTAGAGACCCAGTACTTC.

On this clone itself: Other DNA sequences of this sample code for an identical CDR3. V usage is TRBV18 and J usage is TRBJ2-3; TRBD2 aligns across 9 bases. Per the germline V gene, CDR1 is KGHSH and CDR2 is LQKENI. The CDR3 consists of 15 residues. Trimming cost V 3 bases and J 0 bases; bases outside gene matches: 1. CDR3 region: CASSPTSGSTDTQYF. For the CDR3, the DNA is TGTGCCAGCTCACCGACTAGCGGAAGCACAGATACGCAGTATTTT.

This chain uses TRBV7-9 with TRBJ2-4; 9 nucleotides line up with TRBD1. V was clipped by 5 bases and J by 6 bases; unmatched bases: 11. The CDR3 totals 16 residues. The germline V gene has CDR1 SEHNR and CDR2 FQNEAQ (reference sequence). The CDR3 protein is CASSLLRDRVRNIQYF. The DNA of the CDR3 is TGTGCCAGCAGCCTATTACGGGACAGGGTCAGAAACATTCAGTACTTC.

In its sample, this clone was seen many times. Within the sample, other DNA sequences also encode this same CDR3. This rearrangement joins TRBV5-1 to TRBJ2-1; D gene uncertain. This CDR3 has 13 amino acids. Germline V CDR1 and CDR2: SGHRS, YFSETQ. Trimming took off 0 bases at V and 3 bases at J, with 4 bases between the two ends. CDR3 bases: TGCGCCAGCAGCTTGGGAGGCTACAATGAGCAGTTCTTC. Translation gives CASSLGGYNEQFF.

The rearrangement uses TRBV27 and TRBJ2-5; D not certain. V shed 2 bases and J shed 4 bases, with 8 bases lying between them. The CDR3 has 13 amino acids. Germline CDR1 MNHEY, CDR2 SMNVEV (reference sequence). CDR3 in DNA: TGTGCCAGCAGTTTAGGGTTAGGAGAGACCCAGTACTTC. Translated, it gives CASSLGLGETQYF.

This clone was recorded a few times. V usage is TRBV30 and J usage is TRBJ1-4, with no clear D. The CDR3 totals 12 residues. Trimming cost V 5 bases and J 8 bases, with 12 bases left between them. Germline-derived CDR1 and CDR2 are GTSNPN and SVGIG (reference sequence). This CDR3 reads CAWGYVGEKLFF. The DNA for the CDR3 is TGTGCCTGGGGCTATGTGGGGGAAAAACTGTTTTTT. Full variable domain (missing parts from reference TRBV30 and TRBJ1-4): SQTIHQWPATLVQPVGSPLSLECTVEGTSNPNLYWYRQAAGRGLQLLFYSVGIGQISSEVPQNLSASRPQDRQFILSSKKLLLSDSGFYLCAWGYVGEKLFFGSGTQLSVL.

The chain combines TRBV4-2 with TRBJ2-3, with no clear D. Germline V gene sequence: CDR1 LGHNA, CDR2 YNFKEQ. The CDR3 is made up of 14 amino acids. V was trimmed by 0 bases and J by 5 bases, leaving 9 bases between them. The CDR3 region has the DNA TGTGCCAGCAGCCAAGATAAGGCTTTAGATACGCAGTATTTT. It specifies CASSQDKALDTQYF.

This chain uses TRBV30 with TRBJ2-5; D is perhaps TRBD1 (6 bases). This CDR3 contains 15 residues. CDR1 and CDR2 from the germline V gene are GTSNPN and SVGIG (reference sequence). The germline V and J ends were trimmed by 4 bases and 4 bases, with 19 bases remaining between them. The CDR3 here is CAWTTQGLWGETQYF. The CDR3 nucleotides read TGTGCCTGGACCACACAGGGCCTCTGGGGAGAGACCCAGTACTTC.

The genes are TRBV7-2 and TRBJ2-7; D may correspond to TRBD1 or TRBD2 (5 bases each). The germline V gene has CDR1 SGHTA and CDR2 FQGNSA. This CDR3 comprises 15 residues. V gave up 4 bases and J gave up 10 bases, with 23 bases separating them. The chain's CDR3 is CASSSSISLSGDQYF. As DNA, the CDR3 is TGTGCCAGCAGCTCCAGCATTTCGCTATCCGGGGACCAGTACTTC.

This clone was seen only a few times. The V gene is TRBV7-8, the J gene TRBJ1-5; D is unresolved. V was cut by 5 bases and J by 6 bases, with 11 bases left in between. Germline V gene sequence: CDR1 SGHVS, CDR2 FQNEAQ. The CDR3 covers 13 residues. The CDR3: CASSRKRGQPQHF. CDR3 bases: TGTGCCAGCAGCCGTAAGCGGGGTCAGCCCCAGCATTTT.

The rearrangement joins TRBV28 to TRBJ2-1, with 12 bases that match TRBD2. CDR3 length: 16 amino acids. Unmatched junction bases numbered 3, after V lost 2 bases and J lost 4 bases. Germline V gene data show CDR1 as MDHEN and CDR2 as SYDVKM. CDR3 bases: TGTGCCAGCAGTTTAAGGACTAGCGGGATTTACAATGAGCAGTTCTTC. This encodes CASSLRTSGIYNEQFF.

This rearrangement joins TRBV5-5 to TRBJ2-1; the D is unclear. The germline V gene has CDR1 SGHKS and CDR2 YYEKEE (reference sequence). The V end lost 2 bases, the J end lost 6 bases, and 9 bases lay between the germline ends. The CDR3 runs to 13 residues. The CDR3 bases are TGTGCCAGCAGCTTTTACCCTAGCAATGAGCAGTTCTTC. It is translated as CASSFYPSNEQFF.

This clone was recorded at least ten times. This same CDR3 is encoded by further DNA sequences in the sample. The chain carries TRBV30 and TRBJ1-5; D remains unclear. The ends were cut back, 0 bases at V and 5 bases at J, with 17 bases in the middle. From germline, CDR1 is GTSNPN and CDR2 SVGIG (reference sequence). The CDR3 runs 16 residues. The CDR3: CAWSVRAVSGHQPQHF. The CDR3 nucleotides are TGTGCCTGGAGTGTACGAGCTGTCTCCGGCCATCAGCCCCAGCATTTT.

This chain uses TRBV29-1 with TRBJ1-1, with D perhaps TRBD1 (5 bases). The CDR3 has 14 residues. V was cut by 4 bases and J by 7 bases, with 19 bases left in between. Germline CDR1 and CDR2: SQVTM and ANQGSEA. DNA for the CDR3: TGCAGCGTTGGACGAAAGTTGGCGGGGGGTGAAGCTTTCTTT. As protein: CSVGRKLAGGEAFF.

This chain joins TRBV18 and TRBJ2-5; 7 bases fit TRBD2. Germline loops: CDR1 KGHSH, CDR2 LQKENI. The CDR3 covers 15 residues. Losses at the gene ends were 2 bases for V and 6 bases for J; bases not matched to a gene: 9. The CDR3 region is CASSPGPGGGKTQYF. The CDR3 DNA reads TGTGCCAGCTCACCAGGCCCGGGAGGCGGGAAGACCCAGTACTTC.

A note on this clone: This may be a read error: a much more frequent sequence differs by one nucleotide. The chain employs TRBV11-2 and TRBJ2-7, with a possible D match to TRBD1 (6 bases). The CDR3 has 12 amino acids. CDR1 and CDR2 from the germline V gene are SGHAT and FQNNGV. V lost 5 bases, J lost 3 bases, and 8 bases lay in between. As DNA, the CDR3 is TGTGCCAGCAGCCAACAGGGCTACGAGCAGTACTTC. Protein product: CASSQQGYEQYF. Supplemented by reference TRBV11-2 and TRBJ2-7, the full variable domain reads EAGVAQSPRYKIIEKRQSVAFWCNPISGHATLYWYQQILGQGPKLLIQFQNNGVVDDSQLPKDRFSAERLKGVDSTLKIQPAKLEDSAVYLCASSQQGYEQYFGPGTRLTVT.

The CDR3 DNA reads TGCGCCAGCAGCTTTCAGGGGGCGCCTAACTATGGCTACACCTTC. Protein product: CASSFQGAPNYGYTF. This chain connects TRBV5-1 to TRBJ1-2, with 8 bases identical to TRBD1. With 2 bases clipped from V and 0 bases from J, the junction kept 3 bases outside the gene matches. Germline V CDR1 and CDR2: SGHRS, YFSETQ. The CDR3 runs to 15 residues.

V and J are TRBV13 and TRBJ1-2, with no clear D. Germline CDR1 PRHDT, CDR2 FYEKMQ (reference sequence). V was clipped by 2 bases and J by 2 bases, with 9 bases between them. The CDR3 loop spans 14 amino acids. The CDR3: CASSLFRENYGYTF. CDR3 DNA sequence: TGTGCCAGCAGCTTATTTCGGGAGAACTATGGCTACACCTTC.

This clone was detected once. J is TRBJ1-2 and V is TRBV27; D not certain. V lost 5 bases to trimming and J lost 4 bases, with 14 bases between them. The length of the CDR3 is 14 residues. Germline CDR1 and CDR2: MNHEY and SMNVEV (reference sequence). This CDR3 is CASSPLGGLYGYTF. CDR3 coding DNA: TGTGCCAGCAGTCCCCTCGGAGGTCTCTATGGCTACACCTTC.

This clone was seen many times. This same CDR3 is encoded by further DNA sequences in the sample. The chain has TRBV20-1 and TRBJ1-4; TRBD1 matches at 9 bases. The CDR3 extends over 11 amino acids. The J segment lost 8 bases and the V segment lost 6 bases, leaving 1 base of the junction unmatched. From germline, CDR1 is DFQATT and CDR2 SNEGSKA (reference sequence). The CDR3 loop is CSAGTGEKLFF. The CDR3 DNA sequence: TGCAGTGCGGGGACAGGGGAAAAACTGTTTTTT.

This clone turned up a few times. This chain connects TRBV15 to TRBJ2-5, with 9 bases that match TRBD2. The J segment lost 3 bases and the V segment lost 0 bases, leaving 2 bases of the junction unmatched. This CDR3 contains 15 residues. Per germline, CDR1 LNHNV and CDR2 YYDKDF (reference sequence). CDR3 nucleotides: TGTGCCACCAGCAGAGATGGGACTAGCAAAGAGACCCAGTACTTC. Translation gives CATSRDGTSKETQYF.

A word on this clone: Other DNA sequences in the same sample also yield this CDR3. This chain uses TRBV18 with TRBJ1-2; a weak D match, TRBD1 (5 bases). This CDR3 has 13 residues. V lost 2 bases and J lost 3, with 7 bases in between. Looked up from germline, CDR1 is KGHSH and CDR2 is LQKENI. CDR3 residues: CASSPGGDYGYTF. The CDR3 DNA sequence: TGTGCCAGCTCACCAGGGGGGGACTATGGCTACACCTTC.

The rearrangement joins TRBV6-5 to TRBJ2-7, with D perhaps matching TRBD2 (5 bases). Trimming left V 6 bases short and J 6 bases short, with 15 bases between. Per germline, CDR1 MNHEY and CDR2 SVGAGI. The CDR3 has 13 amino acids. CDR3 residues: CASRAGGWGEQYF. CDR3 sequence (DNA): TGTGCCAGCAGGGCCGGAGGTTGGGGCGAGCAGTACTTC.

V gene TRBV5-6 combines with J gene TRBJ2-4, with D possibly being TRBD1 or TRBD2 (5 bases each). The CDR3 extends over 13 amino acids. Germline V gives CDR1 SGHDT, CDR2 YYEEEE. V gave up 6 bases and J gave up 5 bases, with 12 bases separating them. The CDR3 region has the DNA TGTGCCAGCAACCAAATGGGGGAAAACATTCAGTACTTC. Its protein is CASNQMGENIQYF. Full variable domain (missing parts from reference TRBV5-6 and TRBJ2-4): DAGVTQSPTHLIKTRGQQVTLRCSPKSGHDTVSWYQQALGQGPQFIFQYYEEEERQRGNFPDRFSGHQFPNYSSELNVNALLLGDSALYLCASNQMGENIQYFGAGTRLSVL.

V and J are TRBV10-2 and TRBJ2-1; D may be TRBD1 or TRBD2 (5 bases each). V gave up 3 bases and J gave up 12 bases, with 21 bases separating them. In germline, CDR1 is WSHSY, CDR2 SAAADI. The CDR3 spans 15 residues. The DNA of the CDR3 is TGCGCCAGCAGTGACCCAGTCCTCTCGTTGAGGGGGCAGTTCTTC. It is translated as CASSDPVLSLRGQFF.